These 29 T cell receptor beta chains were sequenced from one sample in a study of blood T cells in healthy people across ages (dated by TCRdb to 2014 to 2015). Receptor libraries were prepared by 5' RACE. The sample was run on an Illumina HiSeq 2500. A second PCR of roughly 7 to 12 cycles was run with a J-beta primer mix and a sample-barcoded 5' primer. TCRdb applied fastp at Q25 and MiXCR to the public reads, then kept only in-frame beta chains. Here each entry gathers all rows of one CDR3 protein and keeps the most common genes and DNA. This sample has some 1.4 million distinct CDR3 sequences in its table, and 42% of those were observed once. The ten top clones hold less than 8% of the sample. The sequencing input was blood. These receptors were obtained from a woman aged 18-29 years in good health.

This clonotype was seen a few times. The chain recombines TRBV20-1 with TRBJ2-1; 9 bases line up with TRBD2. V dropped 0 bases and J dropped 8; count of bases not matched to a gene: 8. The CDR3 has 15 residues. Looked up from germline, CDR1 is DFQATT and CDR2 is SNEGSKA (reference sequence). The DNA of the CDR3 is TGCAGTGCTAGAGACGTTGCGGGAGGGCTCCATGAGCAGTTCTTC. Translation: CSARDVAGGLHEQFF.

This clonotype was counted a few times. The chain employs TRBV21-1 and TRBJ2-7; the table's D call of TRBD2 was not tested on the DNA. TRBV21-1 is assigned pseudogene status. The CDR3 sequence is 16 residues long. Here the CDR3 reads CASSRRLAGEIYEQYF. DNA for the CDR3: TGTGCCAGCAGCAGGAGACTAGCGGGAGAAATCTACGAGCAGTACTTC.

This clonotype was counted only a few times. This CDR3 reads CASNSDRVLNTEAFF. As DNA, the CDR3 is TGTGCCAGCAACTCGGACAGAGTCTTGAACACTGAAGCTTTCTTT. J is TRBJ1-1 and V is TRBV27, with a tentative D call TRBD1 (6 bases). The CDR3 extends over 15 amino acids. V lost 7 bases, J lost 0 bases, and 15 bases lay in between. CDR1 MNHEY and CDR2 SMNVEV come from the germline V gene (reference sequence).

The J gene is TRBJ2-2, the V gene TRBV27; TRBD2 aligns across 8 bases. V trimming: 5 bases; J trimming: 7 bases; junction bases outside the gene matches: 9. This CDR3 region has 15 residues. The germline V gene has CDR1 MNHEY and CDR2 SMNVEV (reference sequence). The CDR3 region is CASSPRGLVVGELFF. The DNA of the CDR3 is TGTGCCAGCAGTCCCAGGGGACTAGTGGTCGGGGAGCTGTTTTTT.

The sample holds a few counts of this clonotype. V gene TRBV29-1 combines with J gene TRBJ2-5; no definite D call. The CDR3 has 13 amino acids. CDR1 and CDR2 from the germline V gene are SQVTM and ANQGSEA. This CDR3 is CVASRARKETQYF. In nucleotides, the CDR3 is TGCGTCGCCTCTAGGGCAAGAAAAGAGACCCAGTACTTC. Complete variable domain (other parts from reference TRBV29-1 and TRBJ2-5): SAVISQKPSRDICQRGTSLTIQCQVDSQVTMMFWYRQQPGQSLTLIATANQGSEATYESGFVIDKFPISRPNLTFSTLTVSNMSPEDSSIYLCVASRARKETQYFGPGTRLLVL.

This sequence joins TRBV2 and TRBJ2-4, with D tentatively TRBD2 (5 bases). CDR1 and CDR2 (germline): SNHLY, FYNNEI. Trimming stripped 5 bases from V and 2 bases from J, with 10 bases between. The CDR3 has 14 residues. The DNA for the CDR3 is TGTGCCAGCAGTCCGAGGGTGCCCAAAAACATTCAGTACTTC. Its protein is CASSPRVPKNIQYF.

The chain couples TRBV13 to TRBJ2-3; TRBD2 matches 14 bases. The CDR3 runs to 15 residues. Germline CDR1 PRHDT, CDR2 FYEKMQ (reference sequence). J was trimmed by 7 bases and V by 7 bases; bases with no gene match: 7. The CDR3 coding sequence is TGTGCCAGCACCCCGGGACTAGCGGGGGACTATACGCAGTATTTT. Protein sequence: CASTPGLAGDYTQYF.

This clonotype was detected a few times. The chain uses TRBV6-1 and TRBJ2-7; perhaps TRBD1 as D (6 bases). From germline, CDR1 is MNHNS and CDR2 SASEGT. The CDR3 runs 13 residues. The germline V and J ends were trimmed by 4 bases and 3 bases, with 10 bases remaining between them. The CDR3 here is CASSATGYYEQYF. The CDR3, as DNA: TGTGCCAGCAGTGCGACAGGTTACTACGAGCAGTACTTC.

This clonotype came up a few times. This CDR3 is CASSSGGVILAYEQYF. In DNA, the CDR3 is TGTGCCAGCAGTAGCGGGGGGGTAATTCTCGCGTACGAGCAGTACTTC. The V and J genes are TRBV21-1 and TRBJ2-7; the D call in the table, TRBD2, was not verified against the DNA. TRBV21-1 is designated a pseudogene. This CDR3 region has 16 residues.

Of note for this clonotype: Its ends do not fully match the called genes, so a read error is possible. The chain has TRBV7-2 and TRBJ1-2; 7 bases match TRBD1. There are 15 residues in the CDR3. Germline lookup yields CDR1 SGHTA and CDR2 FQGNSA. This CDR3 reads CASTLTGSHEDGHTF. CDR3 coding DNA: TGTGCCAGCACCCTGACAGGGTCTCATGAGGATGGCCACACCTTC. The full variable domain, in which reference TRBV7-2 and TRBJ1-2 provide the parts outside the CDR3, is GAGVSQSPSNKVTEKGKDVELRCDPISGHTALYWYRQSLGQGLEFLIYFQGNSAPDKSGLPSDRFSAERTGGSVSTLTIQRTQQEDSAVYLCASTLTGSHEDGHTFGSGTRLTVV.

The chain carries TRBV10-3 and TRBJ1-5; maybe TRBD1 (6 bases). CDR1 is ENHRY, CDR2 SYGVKD, per germline. Trimming left V 4 bases short and J 4 bases short, with 8 bases between. The CDR3 length is 13 residues. CDR3 sequence: CAISGQGNQPQHF. As DNA, the CDR3 is TGTGCCATCAGTGGCCAGGGGAATCAGCCCCAGCATTTT.

This clonotype was observed a few times. V and J are TRBV6-6 and TRBJ2-3; D unresolved. This CDR3 is 13 amino acids long. Trimming left V 2 bases short and J 6 bases short, with 9 bases between. Germline CDR1 is MNHNY and CDR2 is SVGAGI (reference sequence). The CDR3 loop reads CASSYLGEDTQYF. The CDR3 bases are TGTGCCAGCAGTTACCTCGGAGAGGATACGCAGTATTTT.

The V and J genes are TRBV9 and TRBJ2-3; weak D call: TRBD2 (6 bases). V was pared by 6 bases and J by 1 base, with 15 bases between. Germline assignment: CDR1 SGDLS and CDR2 YYNGEE. The CDR3 is 15 amino acids. As DNA, the CDR3 is TGTGCCAGCACCCCCCACGGGGGTGGCACAGATACGCAGTATTTT. Amino acids: CASTPHGGGTDTQYF.

The chain couples TRBV11-2 to TRBJ2-7; D may be TRBD2 (5 bases). CDR1 is SGHAT and CDR2 is FQNNGV in the germline V gene. Trimming cost V 4 bases and J 8 bases, with 18 bases left between them. The CDR3 has 14 residues. The CDR3 nucleotides are TGTGCCAGCAGCTGGAGTGAGCGGCTGGGGAAGCAGTACTTC. Translation gives CASSWSERLGKQYF. Full variable domain (missing parts from reference TRBV11-2 and TRBJ2-7): EAGVAQSPRYKIIEKRQSVAFWCNPISGHATLYWYQQILGQGPKLLIQFQNNGVVDDSQLPKDRFSAERLKGVDSTLKIQPAKLEDSAVYLCASSWSERLGKQYFGPGTRLTVT.

This clonotype was picked up a small number of times. The CDR3 is CAISEYTDIQYF. DNA of the CDR3: TGTGCCATCAGTGAGTATACGGACATTCAGTACTTC. The chain uses TRBV10-3 and TRBJ2-7, with no clear D. The DNA end is a closer match to TRBJ2-4, so the J assignment may be wrong. Germline CDR1 ENHRY, CDR2 SYGVKD. CDR3 length: 12 amino acids.

Of note for this clonotype: One end of the junction fails to match germline, which may point to a read error. This sequence joins TRBV6-6 and TRBJ1-2; 8 bases align to TRBD1. The germline gives CDR1 MNHNY, CDR2 SVGAGI (reference sequence). The CDR3 is 14 amino acids. The CDR3 reads CASGYPGTGHGYTF. The CDR3 DNA reads TGTGCCAGCGGTTACCCAGGGACAGGCCATGGCTACACCTTC.

This clonotype was observed a few times. The V and J genes are TRBV13 and TRBJ2-5; 7 bases map to TRBD2. The germline V gene has CDR1 PRHDT and CDR2 FYEKMQ (reference sequence). This CDR3 contains 14 residues. The V gene end was trimmed by 2 bases and the J gene end by 6 bases; junction bases not matched to a gene: 6. CDR3 residues: CASSLRDYPKTQYF. CDR3 DNA: TGTGCCAGCAGCTTAAGGGACTACCCCAAGACCCAGTACTTC.

The chain has TRBV6-1 and TRBJ2-1, with D unclear. The CDR3 has 14 amino acids. Germline V gene sequence: CDR1 MNHNS, CDR2 SASEGT. Between the trimmed V and J ends, which lost 2 bases and 8 bases, there was a span of 13 bases. The CDR3 region is CASSEHRSSDEQFF. Here the CDR3 DNA reads TGTGCCAGCAGTGAACATCGGTCCTCGGATGAGCAGTTCTTC.

V usage is TRBV20-1 and J usage is TRBJ2-7; TRBD2 matches at 9 bases. Germline assignment: CDR1 DFQATT and CDR2 SNEGSKA (reference sequence). The CDR3 spans 15 residues. The trim removed 0 bases at V and 4 bases at J, leaving 7 bases unmatched. The CDR3: CSARERLAGKYEQYF. The CDR3 DNA sequence: TGCAGTGCTAGAGAAAGGCTAGCGGGGAAGTACGAGCAGTACTTC.

V and J are TRBV4-1 and TRBJ2-3; D is perhaps TRBD1 or TRBD2 (5 bases each). The CDR3 totals 15 residues. The V gene's germline CDR1 is MGHRA and CDR2 YSYEKL. The V gene lost 5 bases and the J gene lost 0 bases, with 12 bases spanning the gap. CDR3 nucleotides: TGCGCCAGCAGCGGGGGTACCCTAAGCACAGATACGCAGTATTTT. Its protein product is CASSGGTLSTDTQYF.

V is TRBV6-2 or TRBV6-3 and J is TRBJ2-3, with unresolved D. Trimming removed 1 base from V and 3 bases from J, with 8 bases in between. The germline V gene encodes CDR1 MNHEY and CDR2 SVGEGT. The length of the CDR3 is 14 residues. The CDR3, as DNA: TGTGCCAGCAGTTACTTTTCCGGTACAGATACGCAGTATTTT. It encodes CASSYFSGTDTQYF.

V gene TRBV11-2 combines with J gene TRBJ2-7; TRBD2 matches 7 bases. Germline V CDR1 and CDR2: SGHAT, FQNNGV. After removal of 0 bases from V and 3 bases from J, the junction contained 5 bases not matched to a gene. The CDR3 is 15 residues long. This chain's CDR3 is CASSLDGTTYYEQYF. CDR3 in DNA: TGTGCCAGCAGCTTAGATGGGACTACTTACTACGAGCAGTACTTC.

This clonotype was counted between two and nine times. The rearrangement uses TRBV5-1 and TRBJ2-7, with a possible D match to TRBD1 (5 bases). V was pared by 2 bases and J by 6 bases, with 9 bases between. Germline loops: CDR1 SGHRS, CDR2 YFSETQ. This CDR3 is 12 amino acids long. CDR3 residues: CASSLSQGEQYF. The CDR3 nucleotides read TGCGCCAGCAGCTTAAGTCAGGGCGAGCAGTACTTC. The full variable domain, completed using reference TRBV5-1 and TRBJ2-7, is KAGVTQTPRYLIKTRGQQVTLSCSPISGHRSVSWYQQTPGQGLQFLFEYFSETQRNKGNFPGRFSGRQFSNSRSEMNVSTLELGDSALYLCASSLSQGEQYFGPGTRLTVT.

The V call is TRBV6-1, the J call TRBJ2-6; no clear D. V was clipped by 7 bases and J by 0 bases, with 10 bases between them. This CDR3 is 15 amino acids long. CDR1 is MNHNS and CDR2 is SASEGT in the germline V gene. The CDR3 loop is CASMIKGSGANVLTF. The CDR3 DNA is TGTGCCAGCATGATTAAGGGCTCTGGGGCCAACGTCCTGACTTTC.

The table lists this clonotype with a few counts. V and J are TRBV6-6 and TRBJ1-1; the D gene is possibly TRBD1 (6 bases). Trimming took 5 bases from V and 4 from J, leaving 17 bases between them. CDR3 length: 15 amino acids. The germline gives CDR1 MNHNY, CDR2 SVGAGI (reference sequence). CDR3 residues: CASSRGGSEGTEAFF. The CDR3 DNA reads as TGTGCCAGCAGTAGGGGGGGATCGGAGGGCACTGAAGCTTTCTTT.

This clonotype was seen only once. A much larger clone lies a single base off, so this may be a read error. This rearrangement joins TRBV29-1 to TRBJ2-5; no reliable D call. The V gene's germline CDR1 is SQVTM and CDR2 ANQGSEA. This CDR3 contains 15 residues. Trimming stripped 8 bases from V and 0 bases from J, with 19 bases between. The CDR3 DNA is TGCAGCAGCACTAAGGATAACCAGTACCAAGAGACCCAGTACTTC. It codes for CSSTKDNQYQETQYF. Full variable domain (rest looked up from reference TRBV29-1 and TRBJ2-5): SAVISQKPSRDICQRGTSLTIQCQVDSQVTMMFWYRQQPGQSLTLIATANQGSEATYESGFVIDKFPISRPNLTFSTLTVSNMSPEDSSIYLCSSTKDNQYQETQYFGPGTRLLVL.

DNA for the CDR3: TGTGCCAGCAGGCACAGCTCTGGAAACACCATATATTTT. It is translated as CASRHSSGNTIYF. The chain combines TRBV6-1 with TRBJ1-3; D is ambiguous. Germline V gene lookup returns CDR1 MNHNS and CDR2 SASEGT. The CDR3 consists of 13 residues. V lost 6 bases to trimming and J lost 0 bases, with 6 bases between them.

Turning to this clonotype: This sequence may be a read error, since a much larger clone differs from it by one base. In nucleotides, the CDR3 is TGTGCCGGCAGCCAATTGCGTACGCTTCAAGAGACCCAGTACTTC. Encoded protein: CAGSQLRTLQETQYF. The V call is TRBV4-2, the J call TRBJ2-5; D ambiguous. Germline lookup yields CDR1 LGHNA and CDR2 YNFKEQ. There are 15 residues in the CDR3.

This clonotype was counted only a few times. The chain employs TRBV4-2 and TRBJ2-7; D is ambiguous. The CDR3 loop spans 14 amino acids. Germline assignment: CDR1 LGHNA and CDR2 YNFKEQ. The V end lost 0 bases, the J end lost 5 bases, and 11 bases lay between the germline ends. In nucleotides, the CDR3 is TGTGCCAGCAGCCAAGAGCAGTTCCGGGACGAGCAGTACTTC. Encoded protein: CASSQEQFRDEQYF.